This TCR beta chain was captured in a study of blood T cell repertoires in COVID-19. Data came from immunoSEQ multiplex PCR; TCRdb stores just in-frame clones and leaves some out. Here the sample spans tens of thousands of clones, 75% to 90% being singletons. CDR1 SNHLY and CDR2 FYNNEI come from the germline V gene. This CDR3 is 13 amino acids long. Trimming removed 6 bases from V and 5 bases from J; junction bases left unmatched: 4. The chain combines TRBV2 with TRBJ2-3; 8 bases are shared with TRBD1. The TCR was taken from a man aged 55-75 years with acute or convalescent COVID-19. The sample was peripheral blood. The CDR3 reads CASRPDREDTQYF. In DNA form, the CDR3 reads TGTGCCAGCAGACCGGACAGGGAAGATACGCAGTATTTT.